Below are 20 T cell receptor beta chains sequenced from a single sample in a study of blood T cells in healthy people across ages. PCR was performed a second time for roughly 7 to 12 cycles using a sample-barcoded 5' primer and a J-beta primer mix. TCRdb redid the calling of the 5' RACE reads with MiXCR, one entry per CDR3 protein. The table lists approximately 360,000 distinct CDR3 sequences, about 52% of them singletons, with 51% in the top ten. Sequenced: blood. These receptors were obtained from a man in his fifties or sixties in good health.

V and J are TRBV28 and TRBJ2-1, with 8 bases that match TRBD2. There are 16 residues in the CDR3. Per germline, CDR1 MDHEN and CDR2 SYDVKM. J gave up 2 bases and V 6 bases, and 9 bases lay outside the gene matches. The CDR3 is CASSSHLAGAYNEQFF. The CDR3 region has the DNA TGTGCCAGCAGCTCCCACCTAGCGGGTGCCTACAATGAGCAGTTCTTC. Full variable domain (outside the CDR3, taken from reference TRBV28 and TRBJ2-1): DVKVTQSSRYLVKRTGEKVFLECVQDMDHENMFWYRQDPGLGLRLIYFSYDVKMKEKGDIPEGYSVSREKKERFSLILESASTNQTSMYLCASSSHLAGAYNEQFFGPGTRLTVL.

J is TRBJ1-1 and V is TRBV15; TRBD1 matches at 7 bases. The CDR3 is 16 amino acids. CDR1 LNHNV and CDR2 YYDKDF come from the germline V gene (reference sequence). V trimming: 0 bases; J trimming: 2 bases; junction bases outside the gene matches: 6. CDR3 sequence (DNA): TGTGCCACCAGCAGAGATCTCGGGACAGTTAACACTGAAGCTTTCTTT. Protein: CATSRDLGTVNTEAFF.

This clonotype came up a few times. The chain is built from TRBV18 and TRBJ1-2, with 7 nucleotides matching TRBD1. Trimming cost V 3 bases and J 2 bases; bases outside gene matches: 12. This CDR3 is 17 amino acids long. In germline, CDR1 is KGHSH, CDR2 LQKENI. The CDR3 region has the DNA TGTGCCAGCTCACCGGCGGCAGGGGGTACTAAAAACTATGGCTACACCTTC. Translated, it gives CASSPAAGGTKNYGYTF.

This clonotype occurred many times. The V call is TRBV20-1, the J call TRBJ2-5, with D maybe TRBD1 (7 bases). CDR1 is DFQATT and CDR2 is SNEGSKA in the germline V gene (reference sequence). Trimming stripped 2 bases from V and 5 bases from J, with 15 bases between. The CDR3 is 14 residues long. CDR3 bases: TGCAGTGCTAGACGGCAGGGGGGATGGGAGACCCAGTACTTC. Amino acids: CSARRQGGWETQYF.

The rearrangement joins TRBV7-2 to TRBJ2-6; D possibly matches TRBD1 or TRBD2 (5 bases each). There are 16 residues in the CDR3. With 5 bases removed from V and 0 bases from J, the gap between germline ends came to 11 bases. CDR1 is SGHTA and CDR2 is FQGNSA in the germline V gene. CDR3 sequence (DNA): TGTGCCAGCAGCCGCTCTGGGGGCTCTGGGGCCAACGTCCTGACTTTC. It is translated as CASSRSGGSGANVLTF.

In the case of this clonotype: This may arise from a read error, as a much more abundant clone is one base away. CDR3 protein: CASSATGIPYEQYF. CDR3 nucleotide sequence: TGTGCCAGCAGCGCTACAGGGATTCCTTACGAGCAGTACTTC. This chain joins TRBV7-9 and TRBJ2-7, with D possibly matching TRBD1 (6 bases). Between the trimmed V and J ends, which lost 5 bases and 4 bases, there was a span of 15 bases. Germline V CDR1 and CDR2: SEHNR, FQNEAQ (reference sequence). The CDR3 has 14 residues.

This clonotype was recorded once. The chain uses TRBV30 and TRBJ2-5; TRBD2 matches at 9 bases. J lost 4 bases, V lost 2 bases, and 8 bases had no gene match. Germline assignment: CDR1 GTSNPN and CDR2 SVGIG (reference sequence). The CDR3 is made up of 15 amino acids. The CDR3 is CAWSFRLAVLETQYF. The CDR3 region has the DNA TGTGCCTGGAGTTTTCGACTAGCGGTGTTAGAGACCCAGTACTTC.

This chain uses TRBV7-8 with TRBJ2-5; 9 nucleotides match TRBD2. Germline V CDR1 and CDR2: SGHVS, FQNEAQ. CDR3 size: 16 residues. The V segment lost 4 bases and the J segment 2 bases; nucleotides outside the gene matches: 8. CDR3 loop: CASSYRTSAPQETQYF. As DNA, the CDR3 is TGTGCCAGCAGCTATCGGACTAGCGCGCCACAAGAGACCCAGTACTTC.

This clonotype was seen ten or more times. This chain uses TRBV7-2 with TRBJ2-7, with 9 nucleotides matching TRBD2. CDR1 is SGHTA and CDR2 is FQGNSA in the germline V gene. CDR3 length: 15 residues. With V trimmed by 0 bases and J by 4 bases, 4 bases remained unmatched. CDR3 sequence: CASSLAAGGRYEQYF. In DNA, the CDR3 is TGTGCCAGCAGCTTAGCAGCGGGAGGAAGATACGAGCAGTACTTC.

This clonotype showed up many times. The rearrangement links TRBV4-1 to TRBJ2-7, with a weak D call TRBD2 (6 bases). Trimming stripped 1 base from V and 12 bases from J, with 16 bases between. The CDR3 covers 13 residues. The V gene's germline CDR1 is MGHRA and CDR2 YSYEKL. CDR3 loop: CASSQATKAGRYF. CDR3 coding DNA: TGCGCCAGCAGCCAAGCAACGAAAGCGGGTCGGTACTTC.

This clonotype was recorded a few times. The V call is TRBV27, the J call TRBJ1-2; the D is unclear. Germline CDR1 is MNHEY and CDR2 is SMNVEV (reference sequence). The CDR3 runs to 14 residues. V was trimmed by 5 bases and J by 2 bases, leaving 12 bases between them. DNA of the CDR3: TGTGCCAGCAGTGGAGGTTCTACCAACTATGGCTACACCTTC. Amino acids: CASSGGSTNYGYTF.

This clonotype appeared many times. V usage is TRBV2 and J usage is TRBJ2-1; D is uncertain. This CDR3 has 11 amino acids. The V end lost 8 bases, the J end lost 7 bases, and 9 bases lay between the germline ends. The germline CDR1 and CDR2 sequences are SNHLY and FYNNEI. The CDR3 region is CASLSRNEQFF. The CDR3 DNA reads TGTGCCAGCCTTTCACGTAATGAGCAGTTCTTC.

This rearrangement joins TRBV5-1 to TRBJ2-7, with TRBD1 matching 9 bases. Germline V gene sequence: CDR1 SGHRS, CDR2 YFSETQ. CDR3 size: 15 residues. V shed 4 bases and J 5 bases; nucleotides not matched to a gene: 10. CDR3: CASSPLRDRVDEQYF. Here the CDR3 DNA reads TGCGCCAGCAGCCCCCTTAGGGACAGGGTTGACGAGCAGTACTTC.

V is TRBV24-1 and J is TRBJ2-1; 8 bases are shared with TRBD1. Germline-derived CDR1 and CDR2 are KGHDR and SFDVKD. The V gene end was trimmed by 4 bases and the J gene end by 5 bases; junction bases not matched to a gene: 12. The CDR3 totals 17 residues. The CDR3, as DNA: TGTGCCACCAGTGACACATTAACCGGGACAGGAGACAATGAGCAGTTCTTC. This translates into CATSDTLTGTGDNEQFF.

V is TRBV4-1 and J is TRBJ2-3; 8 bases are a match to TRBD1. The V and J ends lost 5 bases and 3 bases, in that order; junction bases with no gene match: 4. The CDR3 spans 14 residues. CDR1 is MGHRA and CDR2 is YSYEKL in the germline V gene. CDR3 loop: CASSGDRSTDTQYF. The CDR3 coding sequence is TGCGCCAGCAGCGGGGACAGGTCGACAGATACGCAGTATTTT.

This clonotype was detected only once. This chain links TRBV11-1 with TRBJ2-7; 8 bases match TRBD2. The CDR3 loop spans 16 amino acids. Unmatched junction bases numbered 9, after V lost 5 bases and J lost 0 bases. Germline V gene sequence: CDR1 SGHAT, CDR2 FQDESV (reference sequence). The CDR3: CASSLRAGGDSYEQYF. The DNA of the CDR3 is TGTGCCAGCAGCCTCCGGGCCGGGGGGGACTCCTACGAGCAGTACTTC.

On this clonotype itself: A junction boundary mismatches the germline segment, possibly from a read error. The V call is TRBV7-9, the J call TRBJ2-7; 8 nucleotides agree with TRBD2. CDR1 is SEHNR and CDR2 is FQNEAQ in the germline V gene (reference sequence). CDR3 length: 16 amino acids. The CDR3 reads CASSPLERGFFNEHFF. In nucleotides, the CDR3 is TGTGCCAGCAGCCCCTTAGAGCGGGGGTTCTTCAATGAGCACTTCTTC.

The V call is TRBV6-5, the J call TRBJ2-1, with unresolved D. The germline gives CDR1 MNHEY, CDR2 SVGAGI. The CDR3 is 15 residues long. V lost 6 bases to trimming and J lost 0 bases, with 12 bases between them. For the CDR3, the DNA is TGTGCCAGCAGCTTCGACGGTAGCTCCTACAATGAGCAGTTCTTC. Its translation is CASSFDGSSYNEQFF.

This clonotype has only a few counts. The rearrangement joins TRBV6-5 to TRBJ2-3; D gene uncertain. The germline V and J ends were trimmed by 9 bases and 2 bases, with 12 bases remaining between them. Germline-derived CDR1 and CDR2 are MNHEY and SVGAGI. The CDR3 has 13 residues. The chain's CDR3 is CASSQTSTDTQYF. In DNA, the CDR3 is TGTGCCAGTTCCCAGACTTCCACAGATACGCAGTATTTT.

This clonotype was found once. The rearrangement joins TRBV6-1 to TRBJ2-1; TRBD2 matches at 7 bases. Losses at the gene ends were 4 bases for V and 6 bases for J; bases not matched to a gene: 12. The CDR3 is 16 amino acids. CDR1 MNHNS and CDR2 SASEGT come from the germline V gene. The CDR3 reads CASSVPWGGFSNEQFF. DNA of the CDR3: TGTGCCAGCAGTGTACCTTGGGGGGGATTTTCCAATGAGCAGTTCTTC.